Below are 27 T cell receptor beta chains sequenced from a single sample in a study of chemoradiotherapy in HPV16-positive cancers. Some clones are missing from TCRdb's copy, which holds only in-frame ones; the method was immunoSEQ multiplex PCR. The sample lists 25,000 to 30,000 clones, more than 75% occurring once. The sample here was blood, taken from a patient who underwent chemoradiotherapy. These receptors all stem from a human donor with HPV-associated anogenital cancer.

The V gene is TRBV5-4, the J gene TRBJ1-2; D is possibly TRBD1 (6 bases). Germline V lookup: CDR1 SGHNT, CDR2 YYREEE (reference sequence). V lost 2 bases to trimming and J lost 5 bases, with 10 bases between them. CDR3 length equals 13 residues. CDR3 nucleotides: TGTGCCAGCAGCTTCGGACAGAGATATGGCTACACCTTC. It yields the protein CASSFGQRYGYTF.

V is TRBV5-1 and J is TRBJ2-1; TRBD2 is a possible D gene (7 bases). The CDR3 spans 16 residues. V was pared by 0 bases and J by 5 bases, with 15 bases between. Germline V gene lookup returns CDR1 SGHRS and CDR2 YFSETQ. CDR3 sequence reads: CASSLGLRGGNNEQFF. Here the CDR3 DNA reads TGCGCCAGCAGCTTGGGTTTGAGGGGGGGGAACAATGAGCAGTTCTTC.

This chain links TRBV7-9 with TRBJ2-5; D is unclear. V lost 6 bases, J lost 5 bases, and 4 bases lay in between. The germline V gene has CDR1 SEHNR and CDR2 FQNEAQ (reference sequence). The CDR3 extends over 10 amino acids. CDR3 coding DNA: TGTGCCAGCAGGAGGGAGACCCAGTACTTC. Amino acid sequence: CASRRETQYF.

The rearrangement uses TRBV6-5 and TRBJ2-5; 8 positions match TRBD2. The J call may be in error: the DNA end matches TRBJ2-7 better. CDR1 is MNHEY and CDR2 is SVGAGI in the germline V gene. There are 16 residues in the CDR3. The CDR3 sequence is CASSYSVAGLSYEQYF. DNA of the CDR3: TGTGCCAGCAGTTACTCGGTAGCGGGGCTTTCCTACGAGCAGTACTTC.

This clone was seen a handful of times. The chain combines TRBV5-1 with TRBJ2-3; TRBD2 agrees at 8 bases. The ends lost 5 bases at V and 6 bases at J; junction bases unmatched: 14. Germline assignment: CDR1 SGHRS and CDR2 YFSETQ. The CDR3 runs to 16 residues. The CDR3 loop reads CASSLTIAGPMDTQYF. The CDR3 nucleotides are TGCGCCAGCAGTCTAACCATAGCGGGGCCTATGGATACGCAGTATTTT.

This clone has more than one count but fewer than ten. The chain uses TRBV10-1 and TRBJ1-1; D is uncertain. The germline V gene encodes CDR1 WNHNN and CDR2 SYGVQD (reference sequence). Trimming removed 8 bases from V and 7 bases from J, with 5 bases in between. CDR3 size: 9 residues. The CDR3 reads CASLREAFF. The CDR3 DNA reads as TGCGCCAGCCTGCGTGAAGCTTTCTTT.

The chain recombines TRBV9 with TRBJ2-5; D unclear. V shed 0 bases and J shed 5 bases, with 29 bases lying between them. The CDR3 has 20 residues. The V gene's germline CDR1 is SGDLS and CDR2 YYNGEE. The CDR3: CASSVEKILREKGGQETQYF. In DNA form, the CDR3 reads TGTGCCAGCAGCGTAGAAAAAATCCTCCGCGAGAAGGGTGGTCAGGAGACCCAGTACTTC. Combining the CDR3 with reference TRBV9 and TRBJ2-5 gives the whole variable domain DSGVTQTPKHLITATGQRVTLRCSPRSGDLSVYWYQQSLDQGLQFLIQYYNGEERAKGNILERFSAQQFPDLHSELNLSSLELGDSALYFCASSVEKILREKGGQETQYFGPGTRLLVL.

This chain joins TRBV27 and TRBJ2-2; 8 bases match TRBD2. Germline V gives CDR1 MNHEY, CDR2 SMNVEV (reference sequence). The CDR3 is 16 amino acids. With V trimmed by 4 bases and J by 1 base, 5 bases remained unmatched. CDR3 amino acids: CASSYLAGGNTGELFF. CDR3 DNA sequence: TGTGCCAGCAGTTACCTTGCGGGGGGGAACACCGGGGAGCTGTTTTTT.

The chain links TRBV7-3 to TRBJ2-3; 9 nucleotides match TRBD2. Per the germline V gene, CDR1 is SGHTA and CDR2 is FQGTGA. V lost 5 bases, J lost 6 bases, and 12 bases stayed unmatched. CDR3 length: 16 amino acids. Written as DNA, the CDR3 is TGTGCCAGCAGCACGTCTGGGCGGGGGGGCCTTGATACGCAGTATTTT. Residues: CASSTSGRGGLDTQYF.

The genes are TRBV5-1 and TRBJ1-1; 10 positions agree with TRBD1. The CDR3 extends over 16 amino acids. V shed 0 bases, J shed 8 bases, and the junction held 10 bases outside the gene matches. Germline V CDR1 and CDR2: SGHRS, YFSETQ. The CDR3 loop is CASSLDRDRGGREAFF. The CDR3 DNA reads as TGCGCCAGCAGCTTGGACCGGGACAGGGGCGGTAGAGAAGCTTTCTTT.

The chain couples TRBV27 to TRBJ2-3; 9 bases are a match to TRBD1. This CDR3 has 16 amino acids. V shed 3 bases and J 1 base; nucleotides not matched to a gene: 5. Germline V gene sequence: CDR1 MNHEY, CDR2 SMNVEV (reference sequence). In DNA form, the CDR3 reads TGTGCCAGCAGTTTGAGGGGGGACAGGGGCACAGATACGCAGTATTTT. Its translation: CASSLRGDRGTDTQYF.

The CDR3 loop is CASSLTAGGLLDGELFF. Here the CDR3 DNA reads TGTGCCAGCAGTCTCACGGCGGGGGGGCTGTTGGACGGGGAGCTGTTTTTT. The chain is built from TRBV27 and TRBJ2-2; TRBD2 agrees at 9 bases. The ends lost 5 bases at V and 7 bases at J; junction bases unmatched: 14. This CDR3 region has 17 residues. CDR1 MNHEY and CDR2 SMNVEV come from the germline V gene (reference sequence).

This chain connects TRBV30 to TRBJ1-4; D possibly corresponds to TRBD1 (6 bases). The germline V gene has CDR1 GTSNPN and CDR2 SVGIG (reference sequence). The ends were cut back, 1 base at V and 13 bases at J, with 10 bases in the middle. This CDR3 spans 11 amino acids. The CDR3 nucleotides read TGTGCCTGGAGTGATGTAGGGGGACTGTTTTTT. This encodes CAWSDVGGLFF.

The V gene is TRBV19, the J gene TRBJ2-1, with 8 bases lining up with TRBD2. The CDR3 length is 16 residues. Germline assignment: CDR1 LNHDA and CDR2 SQIVND (reference sequence). Germline trimming cut 2 bases from V and 7 bases from J; bases unmatched to any gene: 10. The CDR3 loop reads CASSIRGSGGINEQFF. In DNA form, the CDR3 reads TGTGCCAGTAGTATAAGAGGGTCGGGGGGGATTAATGAGCAGTTCTTC.

The chain joins TRBV18 to TRBJ2-7, with D unresolved. From germline, CDR1 is KGHSH and CDR2 LQKENI. The CDR3 covers 11 residues. V was cut by 3 bases and J by 7 bases, with 7 bases left in between. In DNA form, the CDR3 reads TGTGCCAGCTCACCCGGCGAGGAGCAGTACGTC. This gives the protein CASSPGEEQYV.

V is TRBV30 and J is TRBJ1-4, with D possibly being TRBD1 (6 bases). Germline CDR1 reads GTSNPN; CDR2 reads SVGIG (reference sequence). The CDR3 is 14 amino acids. Trimming shortened V by 0 bases and J by 5 bases, and 10 bases separated the two germline ends. CDR3 residues: CAWSVGARNEKLFF. In DNA, the CDR3 is TGTGCCTGGAGTGTGGGGGCCCGAAATGAAAAACTGTTTTTT.

The chain has TRBV7-9 and TRBJ2-1, with 10 bases identical to TRBD1. This CDR3 spans 18 amino acids. Germline-derived CDR1 and CDR2 are SEHNR and FQNEAQ (reference sequence). V trimming: 1 base; J trimming: 7 bases; junction bases outside the gene matches: 13. Written as DNA, the CDR3 is TGTGCCAGCAGCTTAGTGATCCTCCGGGACAGGGGTTGGAATGAGCAGTTCTTC. It yields the protein CASSLVILRDRGWNEQFF.

In its sample, this clone was seen a few times. This sequence joins TRBV6-1 and TRBJ2-1; tentative D call: TRBD2 (7 bases). Between the trimmed V and J ends, which lost 7 bases and 6 bases, there was a span of 16 bases. There are 14 residues in the CDR3. In germline, CDR1 is MNHNS, CDR2 SASEGT. CDR3 in amino acids: CASIEWGGANEQFF. CDR3 DNA sequence: TGTGCCAGCATCGAATGGGGGGGGGCCAATGAGCAGTTCTTC.

The chain links TRBV7-2 to TRBJ2-5; D might be TRBD1 (5 bases). This CDR3 is built from 15 residues. Trimming cost V 4 bases and J 5 bases, with 17 bases left between them. Germline V CDR1 and CDR2: SGHTA, FQGNSA. CDR3 DNA sequence: TGTGCCAGCAGCTGGGGCCCGGGCTTATGGGAGACCCAGTACTTC. Translation: CASSWGPGLWETQYF.

CDR3 residues: CASSSRTDTQYF. The CDR3, as DNA: TGTGCCAGCAGTTCCCGAACAGATACGCAGTATTTT. The J gene is TRBJ2-3, the V gene TRBV7-6; the D is unclear. Germline V gene data show CDR1 as SGHVS and CDR2 as FNYEAQ. V shed 6 bases and J shed 3 bases, with 7 bases lying between them. The CDR3 runs to 12 residues.

This clone appeared a single time. This sample also contains other DNA sequences that code for the same CDR3. The chain's CDR3 is CASSLAPLVRWTGELFF. CDR3 sequence (DNA): TGTGCCAGCAGCTTAGCCCCTCTGGTGAGGTGGACCGGGGAGCTGTTTTTT. V and J are TRBV7-9 and TRBJ2-2; D remains unclear. The CDR3 is 17 amino acids. The V end was cut by 0 bases, the J end by 5 bases, with 16 bases between. CDR1 SEHNR and CDR2 FQNEAQ come from the germline V gene (reference sequence). Full variable domain (missing parts from reference TRBV7-9 and TRBJ2-2): DTGVSQNPRHKITKRGQNVTFRCDPISEHNRLYWYRQTLGQGPEFLTYFQNEAQLEKSRLLSDRFSAERPKGSFSTLEIQRTEQGDSAMYLCASSLAPLVRWTGELFFGEGSRLTVL.

This chain joins TRBV5-4 and TRBJ1-1; 7 bases fit TRBD1. V gave up 4 bases and J gave up 6 bases; unmatched junction bases: 6. The CDR3 totals 13 residues. Germline CDR1 and CDR2: SGHNT and YYREEE (reference sequence). The CDR3: CASSRDSTSEAFF. DNA of the CDR3: TGTGCCAGCAGCCGGGACAGTACTTCTGAAGCTTTCTTT.

This clone was counted once. The rearrangement joins TRBV11-2 to TRBJ1-4, with D unresolved. Germline-derived CDR1 and CDR2 are SGHAT and FQNNGV. V dropped 0 bases and J dropped 4 bases, with 6 bases sitting between them. The CDR3 contains 14 residues. CDR3 nucleotides: TGTGCCAGCAGCTTAGACAGACATAATGAAAAACTGTTTTTT. Translation gives CASSLDRHNEKLFF.

The chain links TRBV7-8 to TRBJ1-1; 8 bases match TRBD1. There are 14 residues in the CDR3. Trimming at V came to 5 bases and at J to 8 bases, leaving 10 bases not matched to a gene. CDR1 is SGHVS and CDR2 is FQNEAQ in the germline V gene. CDR3 in amino acids: CASSRSGTGEEAFF. For the CDR3, the DNA is TGTGCCAGCAGCCGTTCAGGGACAGGAGAAGAAGCTTTCTTT.

The rearrangement joins TRBV7-2 to TRBJ2-1, with TRBD2 identical over 10 bases. The V gene's germline CDR1 is SGHTA and CDR2 FQGNSA. The CDR3 is made up of 18 amino acids. Trimming removed 5 bases from V and 2 bases from J; junction bases left unmatched: 12. The CDR3 region is CASSARWGSGGTYNEQFF. CDR3 nucleotide sequence: TGTGCCAGCAGCGCCCGTTGGGGTAGCGGGGGGACCTACAATGAGCAGTTCTTC. The variable domain in full, with the rest retrieved from reference TRBV7-2 and TRBJ2-1, is GAGVSQSPSNKVTEKGKDVELRCDPISGHTALYWYRQSLGQGLEFLIYFQGNSAPDKSGLPSDRFSAERTGGSVSTLTIQRTQQEDSAVYLCASSARWGSGGTYNEQFFGPGTRLTVL.

This chain links TRBV7-9 with TRBJ1-4, with TRBD1 as a possible D gene (6 bases). The CDR3 loop spans 16 amino acids. Per the germline V gene, CDR1 is SEHNR and CDR2 is FQNEAQ (reference sequence). Trimming stripped 3 bases from V and 3 bases from J, with 14 bases between. CDR3: CASSLWSGAANEKLFF. CDR3 bases: TGTGCCAGCAGCTTGTGGTCAGGGGCGGCTAATGAAAAACTGTTTTTT.

The chain combines TRBV7-9 with TRBJ1-1; D is undetermined. The CDR3 consists of 15 residues. Germline V gene data show CDR1 as SEHNR and CDR2 as FQNEAQ (reference sequence). V was clipped by 3 bases and J by 4 bases, with 15 bases between them. The CDR3 protein is CASSFPKGEGTEAFF. The CDR3 DNA is TGTGCCAGCAGCTTTCCGAAGGGCGAAGGCACTGAAGCTTTCTTT.